What follows are 15 T cell receptor beta chains derived from one specimen sequenced in a study of T cells in Graves' hyperthyroidism and ophthalmopathy. Amplified TCR beta CDR3 regions derived from RNA transcripts. When the TCR CDR3 underwent first-round RT-PCR, the HTBI primer set was used. TCRdb redid the calling of the multiplex PCR reads with MiXCR, one entry per CDR3 protein. The profile shows 450,000 to 600,000 distinct CDR3 sequences, 14% of them singletons. The sequencing input was blood. The receptors were sampled from a woman aged 35 to 49 with Graves' hyperthyroidism.

This clonotype appeared many times. The chain carries TRBV6-4 and TRBJ1-1, with 11 bases matching TRBD1. V dropped 2 bases and J dropped 6; count of bases not matched to a gene: 5. The CDR3 contains 15 residues. Germline-derived CDR1 and CDR2 are MRHNA and SNTAGT. CDR3 DNA: TGTGCCAGCAGTGACCATGGGACAGGGGGATCTGAAGCTTTCTTT. This codes for CASSDHGTGGSEAFF.

This clonotype has ten or more counts. The chain employs TRBV2 and TRBJ2-6, with 7 bases lining up with TRBD1. Germline V lookup: CDR1 SNHLY, CDR2 FYNNEI. The junction had 1 base not matched to a gene; V was cut back by 5 bases and J by 0 bases. The length of the CDR3 is 15 residues. CDR3 nucleotide sequence: TGTGCCAGCAGTAGGGGGCTCTCTGGGGCCAACGTCCTGACTTTC. Amino acids: CASSRGLSGANVLTF.

This clonotype was seen more than once but under ten times. This rearrangement joins TRBV3-1 to TRBJ2-7; perhaps TRBD2 as D (6 bases). The CDR3 loop spans 16 amino acids. Per the germline V gene, CDR1 is LGHDT and CDR2 is YNNKEL (reference sequence). Trimming removed 0 bases at V and 2 bases at J, with 14 bases between. The CDR3 spells CASSQEDGGLAYEQYF. The CDR3 coding sequence is TGTGCCAGCAGCCAAGAAGATGGGGGACTCGCCTACGAGCAGTACTTC.

The chain links TRBV10-3 to TRBJ2-3; 12 bases fit TRBD2. Trimming at V came to 11 bases and at J to 2 bases, leaving 8 bases not matched to a gene. The CDR3 is 15 residues long. CDR1 and CDR2 from the germline V gene are ENHRY and SYGVKD. The CDR3 loop is CASQGLAGNTDTQYF. Written as DNA, the CDR3 is TGTGCCTCCCAAGGACTAGCGGGGAACACAGATACGCAGTATTTT.

At least ten counts were recorded for this clonotype. Here the CDR3 DNA reads TGTGCCAGCAGCTTAAGAGCGGGAGGGCCCTTTCCTTACGAGCAGTACTTC. As protein: CASSLRAGGPFPYEQYF. J is TRBJ2-7 and V is TRBV7-9; 10 positions match TRBD2. Germline trimming cut 2 bases from V and 4 bases from J; bases unmatched to any gene: 11. Germline CDR1 and CDR2: SEHNR and FQNEAQ (reference sequence). This CDR3 has 17 amino acids.

The V gene is TRBV7-9, the J gene TRBJ1-2; maybe TRBD1 (5 bases). There are 14 residues in the CDR3. The germline CDR1 and CDR2 sequences are SEHNR and FQNEAQ (reference sequence). Trimming removed 5 bases from V and 8 bases from J, with 18 bases in between. DNA for the CDR3: TGTGCCAGCAGCCGATCCTTAGACGGGGACGGCTACACCTTC. This encodes CASSRSLDGDGYTF.

The table lists this clonotype with a few counts. The chain uses TRBV6-1 and TRBJ1-5, with 7 bases aligning to TRBD1. The germline V gene encodes CDR1 MNHNS and CDR2 SASEGT. The CDR3 has 14 residues. With V trimmed by 5 bases and J by 6 bases, 7 bases remained unmatched. CDR3 bases: TGTGCCAGCAGTACGGTACAGGGGACTCAGCCCCAGCATTTT. Protein: CASSTVQGTQPQHF.

This clonotype was recorded at least ten times. DNA of the CDR3: TGTGCCAGCAGCCCAACAGGGACAGGAATAACTGAAGCTTTCTTT. This gives the protein CASSPTGTGITEAFF. This chain uses TRBV3-1 with TRBJ1-1; 8 bases agree with TRBD1. With V trimmed by 4 bases and J by 5 bases, 9 bases remained unmatched. The germline gives CDR1 LGHDT, CDR2 YNNKEL (reference sequence). This CDR3 has 15 amino acids.

The J gene is TRBJ2-1, the V gene TRBV27, with D possibly TRBD1 on 5 matching bases. V was shortened by 4 bases and J by 4 bases, with 20 bases between the two germline ends. The CDR3 loop spans 17 amino acids. CDR1 and CDR2 (germline): MNHEY, SMNVEV (reference sequence). The CDR3 here is CASSYYLDNPNYNEQFF. CDR3 DNA: TGTGCCAGCAGTTACTACCTGGACAACCCAAATTACAATGAGCAGTTCTTC.

The sample holds many counts of this clonotype. The V gene is TRBV7-8, the J gene TRBJ2-7, with D hard to call. This CDR3 has 14 amino acids. Germline lookup yields CDR1 SGHVS and CDR2 FQNEAQ. V lost 2 bases to trimming and J lost 2 bases, with 10 bases between them. In DNA form, the CDR3 reads TGTGCCAGCAGCTTATTAGACGGAACCTACGAGCAGTACTTC. Translated: CASSLLDGTYEQYF.

This clonotype was recorded many times. DNA of the CDR3: TGTGCCAGCAGTTTCCTTGGACAGGGGAACACTGAAGCTTTCTTT. Amino acid sequence: CASSFLGQGNTEAFF. This sequence joins TRBV12-3 or TRBV12-4 and TRBJ1-1; 8 positions match TRBD1. CDR3 length: 15 residues. Losses at the gene ends were 3 bases for V and 1 base for J; bases not matched to a gene: 4.

This clonotype was observed at least ten times. The chain has TRBV5-6 and TRBJ1-2; D is ambiguous. The CDR3 has 15 amino acids. V lost 1 base and J 0 bases, leaving 10 bases between the germline ends. Germline V gene data show CDR1 as SGHDT and CDR2 as YYEEEE. As DNA, the CDR3 is TGTGCCAGCAGCTTGACTACCATCTCTAACTATGGCTACACCTTC. Its protein is CASSLTTISNYGYTF.

This clonotype has at least ten counts. DNA for the CDR3: TGTGCCTCCCGAGGTAATGAAAAACTGTTTTTT. Translation: CASRGNEKLFF. The J gene is TRBJ1-4, the V gene TRBV2; D gene ambiguous. The V and J ends lost 11 bases and 4 bases respectively, with 8 bases between them. The CDR3 loop spans 11 amino acids. In germline, CDR1 is SNHLY, CDR2 FYNNEI.

Worth noting for this clonotype: This may arise from a read error, as a much more abundant clone is one base away. This chain connects TRBV12-3 or TRBV12-4 to TRBJ1-2; the match to TRBD1 covers 10 bases. V lost 6 bases, J lost 4 bases, and 5 bases stayed unmatched. This CDR3 spans 14 amino acids. Here the CDR3 reads CASRGTGAGYGYTF. The DNA of the CDR3 is TGTGCCAGCAGGGGGACAGGGGCAGGCTATGGCTACACCTTC.

This clonotype has at least ten counts. The chain is built from TRBV5-6 and TRBJ2-7, with 8 positions matching TRBD1. CDR1 and CDR2 (germline): SGHDT, YYEEEE. Trimming at V came to 4 bases and at J to 6 bases, leaving 6 bases not matched to a gene. This CDR3 region has 13 residues. The CDR3, as DNA: TGTGCCAGCAGCAAGGACAGGGCGGGCGAGCAGTACTTC. This gives the protein CASSKDRAGEQYF.